A selection of T cell receptor beta chains follows, all from one sample in a study of T cells in Graves' hyperthyroidism and ophthalmopathy. TCRdb independently ran MiXCR on the multiplex PCR reads; one entry per CDR3 protein. The sample consists of more than 550,000 distinct CDR3 sequences, 17% of them appearing once. Sequencing used blood. These receptors were taken from a man between 45 and 60 years old with Graves' hyperthyroidism. Each CDR3 is given with its conserved first and last residue. D genes are given only for firm matches. Some rows have no size entry. The others give once, few or many, or a class for an expanded clone.

D,size,J,V,DNA,CDR3
TRBD1,many,TRBJ2-1,TRBV3-1,TGTGCCAGCAGCCCGGGACAGGGTGAGAATGAGCAGTTCTTC,CASSPGQGENEQFF
TRBD1,many,TRBJ1-1,TRBV5-1,TGCGCCAGCAGAGGACAGGGGGTAAGCACTGAAGCTTTCTTT,CASRGQGVSTEAFF
NA,NA,TRBJ1-5,TRBV28,TGTGCCAGCAGTTTATTGGTGGAGCCTTATCAGCCCCAGCATTTT,CASSLLVEPYQPQHF
NA,NA,TRBJ2-2,TRBV15,TGTGCCACCAGCAGAGACAGGGGTACCGGGGAGCTGTTTTTT,CATSRDRGTGELFF
TRBD1,NA,TRBJ1-2,TRBV13,TGTGCCAGCAGCCCTGGACAGGGGCCAGGTGGCTACACCTTC,CASSPGQGPGGYTF
TRBD2,NA,TRBJ2-7,TRBV24-1,TGTGCCACCAGTGACACCGGGACTAGCGGGAAATCCTACGAGCAGTACTTC,CATSDTGTSGKSYEQYF
NA,many,TRBJ2-7,TRBV14,TGTGCCAGCAGCCAAGAGATCGGGAGCACCTACGAGCAGTACTTC,CASSQEIGSTYEQYF
TRBD1,many,TRBJ1-6,TRBV28,TGTGCCAGCAATCCCTGGGGGGACAGGGGGCGAAGTTCACCCCTCCACTTT,CASNPWGDRGRSSPLHF
NA,NA,TRBJ2-7,TRBV27,TGTGCCAGCAGTTTATGGGGGCCGGCCTACGAGCAGTACTTC,CASSLWGPAYEQYF
NA,few,TRBJ2-2,TRBV19,TGTGCCAGTAGTATAGATGGCAGGGTAGTGGGCACCGGGGAGCTGTTTTTT,CASSIDGRVVGTGELFF
NA,many,TRBJ2-1,TRBV11-2,TGTGCCAGCAGCTTAGAAATAGCCCATGGGGGAAATGAGCAGTTCTTC,CASSLEIAHGGNEQFF
TRBD2,many,TRBJ2-1,TRBV2,TGTGCCAGCACTAGCGGGAGTTTCGGTGAGCAGTTCTTC,CASTSGSFGEQFF
NA,many,TRBJ2-2,TRBV28,TGTGCCAGCAGTTTAAACACAGAATCGGGGGAGCTGTTTTTT,CASSLNTESGELFF
NA,NA,TRBJ1-2,TRBV19,TGTGCCAGTAGTATGCAGCCACCCAAGAACTATGGCTACACCTTC,CASSMQPPKNYGYTF
NA,many,TRBJ2-2,TRBV27,TGTGCCAGCAGAAATCGTACACACAGGTTAACGAACACCGGGGAGCTGTTTTTT,CASRNRTHRLTNTGELFF
NA,many,TRBJ2-5,TRBV28,TGTGCCAGCAGCGGCCGCGGGACAGTGGAAGAGACCCAGTACTTC,CASSGRGTVEETQYF
TRBD1,NA,TRBJ1-2,TRBV28,TGTGCCAGCAGTTTACCCCGATCCATGACAGGGGCCCCCAGCCATAACCATGGCTACACCTTC,CASSLPRSMTGAPSHNHGYTF
TRBD2,many,TRBJ2-5,TRBV12-3/TRBV12-4,TGTGCCAGCAGTTTATGGACTAGCGGCCAAGAGACCCAGTACTTC,CASSLWTSGQETQYF